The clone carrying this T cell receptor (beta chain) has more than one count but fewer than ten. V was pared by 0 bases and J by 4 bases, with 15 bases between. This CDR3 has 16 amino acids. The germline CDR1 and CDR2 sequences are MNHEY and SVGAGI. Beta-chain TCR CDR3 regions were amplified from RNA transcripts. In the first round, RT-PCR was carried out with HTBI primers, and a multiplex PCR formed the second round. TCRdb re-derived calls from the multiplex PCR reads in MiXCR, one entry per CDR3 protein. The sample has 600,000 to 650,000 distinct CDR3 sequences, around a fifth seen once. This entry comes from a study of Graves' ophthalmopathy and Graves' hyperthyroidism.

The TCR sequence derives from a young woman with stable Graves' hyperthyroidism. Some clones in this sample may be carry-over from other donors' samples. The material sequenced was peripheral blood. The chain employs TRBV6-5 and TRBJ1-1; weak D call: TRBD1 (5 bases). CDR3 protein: CASSYSGEGSGTEAFF. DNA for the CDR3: TGTGCCAGCAGTTACTCAGGGGAGGGTTCGGGCACTGAAGCTTTCTTT.